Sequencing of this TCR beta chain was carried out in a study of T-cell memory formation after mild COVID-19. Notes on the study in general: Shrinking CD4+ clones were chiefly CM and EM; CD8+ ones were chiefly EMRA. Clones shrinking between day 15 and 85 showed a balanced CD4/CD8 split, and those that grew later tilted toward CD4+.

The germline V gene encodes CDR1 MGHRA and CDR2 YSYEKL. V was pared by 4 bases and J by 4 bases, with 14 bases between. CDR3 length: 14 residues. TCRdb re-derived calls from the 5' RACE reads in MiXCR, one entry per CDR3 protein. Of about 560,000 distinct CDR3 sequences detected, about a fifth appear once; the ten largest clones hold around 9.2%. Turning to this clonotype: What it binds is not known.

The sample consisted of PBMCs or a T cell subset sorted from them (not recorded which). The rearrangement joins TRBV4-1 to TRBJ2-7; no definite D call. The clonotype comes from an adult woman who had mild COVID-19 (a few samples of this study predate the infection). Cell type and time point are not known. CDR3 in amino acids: CASSLTAREYEQYF. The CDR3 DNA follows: TGCGCCAGCAGCCTTACAGCTAGAGAGTACGAGCAGTACTTC.